The 13 T cell receptor beta chains listed next were all sequenced from one sample in a study of blood T cell repertoires in COVID-19. The protocol was immunoSEQ multiplex PCR, while the TCRdb copy is restricted to in-frame clones and leaves out a portion. The table includes about 81,000 clones, about 84% detected once. The specimen sequenced was peripheral blood. These receptors were collected from a human donor in a cohort sampled during active COVID-19.

The sample holds one count of this clone. The J gene is TRBJ2-3, the V gene TRBV29-1, with D possibly TRBD1 on 6 matching bases. Germline loops: CDR1 SQVTM, CDR2 ANQGSEA. The CDR3 extends over 12 amino acids. Trimming pared 7 bases from V and 4 bases from J, leaving 12 bases between. CDR3 residues: CSATGFSDTQYF. CDR3 nucleotides: TGCAGCGCCACAGGGTTTTCAGATACGCAGTATTTT.

The sample holds one count of this clone. The chain employs TRBV2 and TRBJ2-3, with 11 positions matching TRBD2. V lost 4 bases to trimming and J lost 5 bases; unmatched junction nucleotides: 8. The length of the CDR3 is 16 residues. Germline-derived CDR1 and CDR2 are SNHLY and FYNNEI. Here the CDR3 DNA reads TGTGCCAGCAGTGCTTTAGCGGGGGGGCAGGGAGATACGCAGTATTTT. Its translation: CASSALAGGQGDTQYF.

The chain links TRBV21-1 to TRBJ2-1; TRBD1, the table's D call, was not compared with the DNA. TRBV21-1 is designated a pseudogene. CDR3 size: 15 residues. Written as DNA, the CDR3 is TGTGCCAGCAGCGTTGACAGGGGCGACTACAATGAGCAGTTCTTC. Residues: CASSVDRGDYNEQFF.

The CDR3 sequence is CASSHRNTIYF. CDR3 DNA sequence: TGTGCCAGCAGCCATCGAAACACCATATATTTT. The chain employs TRBV11-2 and TRBJ1-3, with D uncertain. V was trimmed by 5 bases and J by 5 bases, leaving 4 bases between them. There are 11 residues in the CDR3. Germline assignment: CDR1 SGHAT and CDR2 FQNNGV. Full variable domain (outside the CDR3, taken from reference TRBV11-2 and TRBJ1-3): EAGVAQSPRYKIIEKRQSVAFWCNPISGHATLYWYQQILGQGPKLLIQFQNNGVVDDSQLPKDRFSAERLKGVDSTLKIQPAKLEDSAVYLCASSHRNTIYFGEGSWLTVV.

The V call is TRBV19, the J call TRBJ1-1, with TRBD1 as a possible D gene (5 bases). CDR1 LNHDA and CDR2 SQIVND come from the germline V gene (reference sequence). The CDR3 has 14 residues. V was pared by 3 bases and J by 3 bases, with 11 bases between. The DNA for the CDR3 is TGTGCCAGTAGTATGAGCGGGGGTGACACTGAAGCTTTCTTT. Amino acid sequence: CASSMSGGDTEAFF.

J is TRBJ1-3 and V is TRBV7-2; D gene uncertain. The V end was cut by 5 bases, the J end by 3 bases, with 8 bases between. Germline CDR1 and CDR2: SGHTA and FQGNSA. The CDR3 consists of 13 residues. The CDR3 bases are TGTGCCAGCAGCCCAGGTTTTGGAAACACCATATATTTT. Encoded protein: CASSPGFGNTIYF.

The chain is built from TRBV5-1 and TRBJ2-7, with D unclear. CDR1 and CDR2 (germline): SGHRS, YFSETQ. The CDR3 has 15 amino acids. V gave up 1 base and J gave up 0 bases, with 11 bases separating them. The CDR3 loop reads CASSLSWAPSYEQYF. DNA of the CDR3: TGCGCCAGCAGCTTGAGTTGGGCCCCCTCCTACGAGCAGTACTTC.

The genes are TRBV9 and TRBJ2-2; 11 bases line up with TRBD1. CDR3 size: 17 residues. The ends lost 4 bases at V and 5 bases at J; junction bases unmatched: 10. Germline lookup yields CDR1 SGDLS and CDR2 YYNGEE. Here the CDR3 reads CASSLSSGTGGTGELFF. In nucleotides, the CDR3 is TGTGCCAGCAGCCTTAGCTCGGGGACAGGGGGTACCGGGGAGCTGTTTTTT.

This chain links TRBV4-1 with TRBJ2-7; tentative D call: TRBD1 (8 bases). Germline assignment: CDR1 MGHRA and CDR2 YSYEKL. Trimming took off 3 bases at V and 6 bases at J, with 18 bases between the two ends. The CDR3 contains 15 residues. The CDR3 reads CASSHITGGAAEQYF. The CDR3 region has the DNA TGCGCCAGCAGCCATATAACAGGGGGGGCGGCCGAGCAGTACTTC.

The chain recombines TRBV7-2 with TRBJ2-3; 11 bases map to TRBD2. Germline values: CDR1 SGHTA, CDR2 FQGNSA. V shed 3 bases, J shed 1 base, and the junction held 3 bases outside the gene matches. This CDR3 has 16 residues. The CDR3 is CASSFLAGGRTDTQYF. As DNA, the CDR3 is TGTGCCAGCAGCTTCCTAGCGGGGGGCCGCACAGATACGCAGTATTTT.

The genes are TRBV6-4 and TRBJ1-1, with 7 bases that match TRBD1. The CDR3 is 13 residues long. Germline V gene data show CDR1 as MRHNA and CDR2 as SNTAGT. The V segment lost 5 bases and the J segment 5 bases; nucleotides outside the gene matches: 5. The CDR3 coding sequence is TGTGCCAGCAGTCGACAGGGCGGGACTGAAGCTTTCTTT. Protein product: CASSRQGGTEAFF.

This clone was observed once. Here the CDR3 DNA reads TGTGCCAGCAGTTCGCCTCTCCCGGGACAGGGGCAATTCTTC. This sequence encodes CASSSPLPGQGQFF. V and J are TRBV27 and TRBJ2-1; 10 bases are a match to TRBD1. The CDR3 is 14 residues long. After removal of 4 bases from V and 16 bases from J, the junction contained 13 bases not matched to a gene. Per the germline V gene, CDR1 is MNHEY and CDR2 is SMNVEV (reference sequence).

V gene TRBV5-1 combines with J gene TRBJ2-1; maybe TRBD1 (5 bases). Germline loops: CDR1 SGHRS, CDR2 YFSETQ. V lost 5 bases, J lost 5 bases, and 20 bases lay in between. The CDR3 totals 16 residues. CDR3 loop: CASSQRGKPHDNEQFF. The DNA of the CDR3 is TGCGCCAGCAGTCAAAGGGGTAAGCCGCACGACAATGAGCAGTTCTTC.